This TCR beta chain was sequenced for a study of cytomegalovirus exposure and HLA in healthy donors. Study findings and constraints: Researchers catalogued 164 TCR beta chains as cytomegalovirus-associated. A later analysis showed TCR association rates differing by HLA locus, peaking at DRB1 and lowest at HLA-C. Available immune exposure information covered CMV serostatus only. Common viral pathogens seemed, in a later analysis, to connect with several of the most significant clusters.

PCR involved 60 Vbeta and 13 Jbeta primers. Sequenced by immunoSEQ multiplex PCR; TCRdb stores in-frame clones only, minus some. Recorded for this sample: roughly 110,000 clones. On this clone: Its antigen is undetermined.

Germline-derived CDR1 and CDR2 are SGHTA and FQGTGA. V was pared by 5 bases and J by 9 bases, with 16 bases between. This CDR3 comprises 13 residues. The J gene is TRBJ2-5, the V gene TRBV7-3; D perhaps matches TRBD2 (6 bases). The source of this sequence is a man aged 30 to 39 in good health and CMV-seronegative. The sample was PBMCs. The CDR3 here is CASSPSGEEAQYF. Here the CDR3 DNA reads TGTGCCAGCAGCCCCTCGGGGGAGGAGGCCCAGTACTTC.